These T cell receptor beta chains were read from a single sample in a study of T cell responses to AZD1222 COVID-19 vaccine. Here immunoSEQ multiplex PCR was the method, and the copy in TCRdb shows in-frame clones only, minus some. The data show about 190,000 clones, with roughly 93% seen just once and 0.75% to 1% held by the top ten. Sample: peripheral blood, taken on day 0 of AZD1222 vaccination. The receptors derive from an adult in good health. CDR3s include the opening cysteine and the closing phenylalanine or tryptophan. The order of the fields is J gene, CDR3 length, clone size, V gene, D gene, CDR3 protein, CDR3 DNA. The D gene is left open where the match is weak. The size of a clone is reported for some rows only, either as once, few or many, or as a class for expanded clones.

>TRBJ2-1|12|once|TRBV7-9|-
CAGSGPTDEQFF
TGTGCCGGCAGCGGGCCGACGGATGAGCAGTTCTTC
>TRBJ2-7|16|-|TRBV7-9|TRBD2
CASSLTGTSGGYEQYF
TGTGCCAGCAGCTTAACCGGGACTAGCGGGGGATACGAGCAGTACTTC
>TRBJ1-3|14|-|TRBV11-2|-
CASSLEEAGNTIYF
TGTGCCAGCAGCTTAGAGGAGGCTGGAAACACCATATATTTT
>TRBJ2-1|14|-|TRBV10-3|-
CAISEDRSYNEQFF
TGTGCCATCAGTGAGGACAGGTCCTACAATGAGCAGTTCTTC
>TRBJ2-5|13|-|TRBV2|-
CASSKELQETQYF
TGTGCCAGCAGTAAGGAGCTTCAAGAGACCCAGTACTTC
>TRBJ2-5|14|-|TRBV29-1|-
CSGEGAGSGETQYF
TGCAGCGGGGAGGGGGCAGGGTCGGGAGAGACCCAGTACTTC
>TRBJ1-1|18|-|TRBV7-9|-
CASSLAPGGVSRNTEAFF
TGTGCCAGCAGCTTAGCCCCGGGGGGGGTCAGCAGGAACACTGAAGCTTTCTTT
>TRBJ2-4|16|-|TRBV18|-
CASSQTVGPSKNIQYF
TGTGCCAGCTCACAAACGGTGGGGCCATCCAAAAACATTCAGTACTTC
>TRBJ2-5|15|once|TRBV5-6|-
CASSLTSWGKETQYF
TGTGCCAGCAGCTTGACTAGTTGGGGCAAAGAGACCCAGTACTTC
>TRBJ1-5|15|-|TRBV7-8|-
CASSLEGNSNQPQHF
TGTGCCAGCAGTCTAGAGGGAAATAGCAATCAGCCCCAGCATTTT
>TRBJ1-5|14|-|TRBV2|-
CASSADRVGIPQHF
TGTGCCAGCAGCGCGGACAGAGTAGGCATTCCCCAGCATTTT
>TRBJ1-2|13|-|TRBV12-3/TRBV12-4|TRBD1
CASSLDRNYGYTF
TGTGCCAGCAGTTTGGACAGGAACTATGGCTACACCTTC
>TRBJ2-7|12|once|TRBV25-1|-
CASSRDNYEQYF
TGTGCCAGCAGCCGGGACAACTACGAGCAGTACTTC
>TRBJ2-5|14|-|TRBV5-1|-
CASSLASGEETQYF
TGCGCCAGCAGCTTGGCCTCCGGGGAAGAGACCCAGTACTTC